The 9 T cell receptor beta chains below all came from one sample that was sequenced in a study of CD8+ T cells in alopecia areata. After isolation, RNA underwent reverse transcription to generate cDNA as the sequencing template. Clones were sequenced by immunoSEQ multiplex PCR, and TCRdb holds only the in-frame ones, with some missing. The sample has around 80,000 clones, 45% to 60% seen once. The sequenced material came from NKG2D-high CD8+ T cells sorted from blood. These receptors came from a human donor with alopecia areata.

This clone was seen more than once but under ten times. V gene TRBV4-1 combines with J gene TRBJ2-7; possibly TRBD2 for D (5 bases). Deletions cut 1 base from V and 6 bases from J, with 22 bases between. The CDR3 loop spans 17 amino acids. The germline V gene has CDR1 MGHRA and CDR2 YSYEKL. CDR3 bases: TGCGCCAGCAGCCAAGCACCAGGACCCGCTCCCCGGGGCGAGCAGTACTTC. Its protein is CASSQAPGPAPRGEQYF.

This clone was observed once. The chain carries TRBV27 and TRBJ2-4, with a tentative D call TRBD2 (5 bases). CDR1 is MNHEY and CDR2 is SMNVEV in the germline V gene (reference sequence). Between the trimmed V and J ends, which lost 5 bases and 7 bases, there was a span of 18 bases. This CDR3 spans 15 amino acids. The CDR3: CASSPSPALVNIQYF. The CDR3 DNA is TGTGCCAGCAGTCCCTCACCCGCACTAGTTAACATTCAGTACTTC.

The chain joins TRBV29-1 to TRBJ2-5; no definite D call. The CDR3 covers 12 residues. In germline, CDR1 is SQVTM, CDR2 ANQGSEA. Deletions cut 0 bases from V and 3 bases from J, with 5 bases between. This chain's CDR3 is CSVEDLKETQYF. CDR3 nucleotide sequence: TGCAGCGTTGAAGACTTGAAAGAGACCCAGTACTTC.

The V gene is TRBV9, the J gene TRBJ2-3, with TRBD2 matching 8 bases. Germline V gene data show CDR1 as SGDLS and CDR2 as YYNGEE. V shed 3 bases, J shed 0 bases, and the junction held 6 bases outside the gene matches. This CDR3 is 16 amino acids long. This chain's CDR3 is CASSGIAGTSTDTQYF. In DNA, the CDR3 is TGTGCCAGCAGCGGTATAGCGGGGACTAGCACAGATACGCAGTATTTT.

This clone was detected only a few times. The V gene is TRBV9, the J gene TRBJ1-2; D remains unclear. The CDR3 sequence is 15 residues long. Germline V gene lookup returns CDR1 SGDLS and CDR2 YYNGEE. Trimming pared 3 bases from V and 4 bases from J, leaving 16 bases between. The CDR3 nucleotides read TGTGCCAGCAGCGCCGGAGGCCGGAGAGGCTATGGCTACACCTTC. Translation gives CASSAGGRRGYGYTF.

This clone was counted many times. The chain carries TRBV2 and TRBJ2-1; TRBD2 matches 13 bases. Germline assignment: CDR1 SNHLY and CDR2 FYNNEI. The CDR3 spans 15 residues. J lost 4 bases, V lost 6 bases, and 3 bases had no gene match. CDR3 sequence reads: CASRTSGGSYNEQFF. The CDR3 nucleotides read TGTGCCAGCAGGACTAGCGGGGGGTCTTACAATGAGCAGTTCTTC.

The V call is TRBV27, the J call TRBJ1-2, with D possibly TRBD1 on 6 matching bases. CDR1 MNHEY and CDR2 SMNVEV come from the germline V gene (reference sequence). V was trimmed by 2 bases and J by 0 bases, leaving 7 bases between them. There are 14 residues in the CDR3. For the CDR3, the DNA is TGTGCCAGCAGTTTAACAGGGCCTAACTATGGCTACACCTTC. Protein product: CASSLTGPNYGYTF.

J is TRBJ1-2 and V is TRBV9; D remains ambiguous. There are 14 residues in the CDR3. Germline CDR1 SGDLS, CDR2 YYNGEE. Deletions cut 4 bases from V and 2 bases from J, with 12 bases between. This CDR3 reads CASSPPLANYGYTF. CDR3 DNA: TGTGCCAGCAGCCCCCCGCTGGCCAACTATGGCTACACCTTC.

The genes are TRBV5-1 and TRBJ2-3; possible D gene TRBD2, 6 bases. Germline V gene data show CDR1 as SGHRS and CDR2 as YFSETQ. The V and J ends lost 0 bases and 2 bases respectively, with 10 bases between them. The length of the CDR3 is 15 residues. CDR3 DNA: TGCGCCAGCAGCTTGGGTCTAGCGCACACAGATACGCAGTATTTT. Protein sequence: CASSLGLAHTDTQYF.